This record looks at one T cell receptor beta chain sequence and its context. Its antigen is as yet unknown. None of the included patients had other autoimmune diseases, uncontrolled infections, pregnancy or lactation, as these led to exclusion. The PBMCs had their origin in approximately 10 ml of fresh peripheral blood. V shed 0 bases and J 4 bases; nucleotides not matched to a gene: 11. CDR1 is MNHNS and CDR2 is SASEGT in the germline V gene. This CDR3 region has 18 residues. This entry comes from a study of Graves' ophthalmopathy and Graves' hyperthyroidism. Study as a whole: At the time of initial diagnosis and before any treatment, peripheral blood was collected.

TCR beta CDR3 regions were amplified from RNA transcripts. HTBI-primed first-round RT-PCR preceded second-round multiplex PCR. MiXCR, applied by TCRdb to the multiplex PCR reads, yields one record per CDR3 protein. The data show some 400,000 distinct CDR3 sequences, approximately 20% seen once. Whole-study findings and limits: Ophthalmopathy progression was predicted with about 67% sensitivity and approximately 72% specificity.

The chain uses TRBV6-1 and TRBJ2-5; 10 nucleotides match TRBD2. Sequenced material: peripheral blood. The TCR comes from a woman under 30 with Graves' ophthalmopathy. DNA for the CDR3: TGTGCCAGCAGTGAAGCGCTTCATGCTAGCGGGAGCCGAGAGACCCAGTACTTC. This translates into CASSEALHASGSRETQYF.